The present entry profiles one TCR beta chain with its context. This entry comes from a study of blood T cell repertoires in COVID-19. Whole-study context: Sites across the United States, Italy and Spain contributed samples from acute and convalescent COVID-19. Sources were T cells, B-cell-depleted T cells, or PBMCs; the material itself was cDNA or gDNA.

The junction had 14 bases not matched to a gene; V was cut back by 3 bases and J by 4 bases. The germline V gene has CDR1 MNHEY and CDR2 SMNVEV (reference sequence). CDR3 length equals 17 residues. Authors' methods: Reference gene primer amplification gave nucleated cell count estimates. TCRdb keeps only in-frame clones here, not all; method: immunoSEQ multiplex PCR. V and J calls and clone size are given by that table; D and trimming were obtained from the DNA. The top ten hold 3% to 4.5% of the sample, which has 200,000 to 300,000 clones, over 80% seen once. The clonotype comes from a woman in her thirties or forties with acute or convalescent COVID-19. Sequencing used peripheral blood. The chain is built from TRBV27 and TRBJ1-1, with 7 bases matching TRBD1. The CDR3 DNA reads TGTGCCAGCAGTTTCTCCCAGGGGGATCTGATTAGCACTGAAGCTTTCTTT. Translated, it gives CASSFSQGDLISTEAFF.